Below, 5 T cell receptor beta chains from the same sample are listed, as sequenced in a study of blood T cell repertoires in COVID-19. Here immunoSEQ multiplex PCR was the method, and the copy in TCRdb shows in-frame clones only, minus some. The data hold some 60,000 clones, with 84% observed a single time. The material sequenced was peripheral blood. These receptors all come from a man of 80 years or more with COVID-19, enrolled during active disease.

The chain is built from TRBV27 and TRBJ1-4; 7 bases align to TRBD1. J lost 8 bases, V lost 5 bases, and 5 bases had no gene match. The CDR3 covers 13 residues. Germline values: CDR1 MNHEY, CDR2 SMNVEV (reference sequence). The CDR3 reads CASSRQGGEKLFF. CDR3 in DNA: TGTGCCAGCAGTAGACAGGGTGGAGAAAAACTGTTTTTT.

The V gene is TRBV4-1, the J gene TRBJ1-3; a weak D match, TRBD1 (5 bases). This CDR3 is 18 amino acids long. V was clipped by 4 bases and J by 0 bases, with 19 bases between them. Germline CDR1 is MGHRA and CDR2 is YSYEKL. For the CDR3, the DNA is TGCGCCAGCAGCCGAACCTCAGGAGGGGCCAGCTCTGGAAACACCATATATTTT. Residues: CASSRTSGGASSGNTIYF.

This clone showed up just once. V is TRBV5-1 and J is TRBJ1-1, with a possible D match to TRBD1 (6 bases). The V end lost 4 bases, the J end lost 4 bases, and 14 bases lay between the germline ends. Germline V CDR1 and CDR2: SGHRS, YFSETQ. This CDR3 region has 14 residues. The CDR3 reads CASSHRGGGTEAFF. Written as DNA, the CDR3 is TGCGCCAGCAGCCACCGAGGGGGTGGCACTGAAGCTTTCTTT.

This clone showed up just once. The J gene is TRBJ2-2, the V gene TRBV5-1, with 11 bases aligning to TRBD2. CDR3 length equals 15 residues. V was pared by 3 bases and J by 5 bases, with 3 bases of the junction left unmatched. Germline V gene lookup returns CDR1 SGHRS and CDR2 YFSETQ. CDR3 residues: CASSSTSGGTGELFF. In nucleotides, the CDR3 is TGCGCCAGCAGCTCTACTAGCGGGGGTACCGGGGAGCTGTTTTTT. The complete variable domain, with remaining parts taken from reference TRBV5-1 and TRBJ2-2, reads KAGVTQTPRYLIKTRGQQVTLSCSPISGHRSVSWYQQTPGQGLQFLFEYFSETQRNKGNFPGRFSGRQFSNSRSEMNVSTLELGDSALYLCASSSTSGGTGELFFGEGSRLTVL.

The chain combines TRBV19 with TRBJ1-2, with D perhaps TRBD1 (5 bases). Germline loops: CDR1 LNHDA, CDR2 SQIVND (reference sequence). CDR3 length equals 14 residues. V lost 5 bases and J lost 9, with 19 bases in between. The CDR3 nucleotides read TGTGCCAGTAGTCTCCAGGGTGCTATGTTTAGCTACACCTTC. This translates into CASSLQGAMFSYTF.